This T cell receptor beta chain was documented in a study of blood T cell repertoires in COVID-19. The wider study: The study drew acute and convalescent COVID-19 samples from the United States, Italy and Spain. The analysed material was cDNA or gDNA that came from T cells, B-cell-depleted T cells, or PBMCs.

The ends lost 2 bases at V and 6 bases at J; junction bases unmatched: 0. This CDR3 region has 12 residues. Germline lookup yields CDR1 SEHNR and CDR2 FQNEAQ (reference sequence). The protocol was immunoSEQ multiplex PCR, while the TCRdb copy is restricted to in-frame clones and leaves out a portion. The sample has fewer than 400,000 clones, around nine tenths seen once. V gene TRBV7-9 combines with J gene TRBJ2-7; 8 positions agree with TRBD2. The sequencing sample was made of peripheral blood. The clonotype comes from a human donor in a cohort sampled during active COVID-19. CDR3 sequence: CASSLSGSEQYF. CDR3 nucleotides: TGTGCCAGCAGCTTAAGCGGGAGCGAGCAGTACTTC.